The sequence of this T cell receptor beta chain was determined in a study of response to subunit inactivated influenza vaccine (dated by TCRdb to the late 2010s). Describing the broader study: The study used deep quantitative T cell receptor repertoire profiling to track responses to a trivalent subunit inactivated influenza vaccine.

The library was made by RT-PCR. The listed sequencing device is Illumina HiSeq 2500. TCRdb itself trimmed the public reads at Q25 with fastp, ran MiXCR and retained productive beta chains. Rows are unified per CDR3 protein, each entry keeping the most common DNA and genes. The sample data list hundreds of thousands of distinct CDR3 sequences, and approximately 17% of these were observed just once. The ten largest clones capture approximately 11% of the sample. The study at large found these results: It was suggested by the authors that each seasonal influenza vaccination may recruit only a limited number of new T cells.

Concerning this clonotype: The antigen it binds to is not known. No much larger clonotype is one base removed from it; base qualities were not supplied.

The sequence came from a man aged 50 to 59 who received an inactivated influenza vaccine. Donor details come from another sample of the same person, matched by shared clones. Sequenced material: PBMCs from blood, taken around 5 days after vaccination.

The CDR3 protein: CASSRGTSGGANEQFF. The DNA sequence follows: TGTGCCAGCAGCCGGGGGACTAGCGGGGGGGCCAATGAGCAGTTCTTC. This chain is built from TRBV4-2 and TRBJ2-1; 16 of the junction bases match TRBD2. There are 16 amino acids in the CDR3, from cysteine to phenylalanine inclusive. The kept DNA is CDR3 alone, 48 bases in frame from the first base. Here V drops 4 bases and J drops 6 bases, and the junction holds 3 bases not matched to any gene. Looking up the germline V gene yields CDR1 LGHNA and CDR2 YNFKEQ.